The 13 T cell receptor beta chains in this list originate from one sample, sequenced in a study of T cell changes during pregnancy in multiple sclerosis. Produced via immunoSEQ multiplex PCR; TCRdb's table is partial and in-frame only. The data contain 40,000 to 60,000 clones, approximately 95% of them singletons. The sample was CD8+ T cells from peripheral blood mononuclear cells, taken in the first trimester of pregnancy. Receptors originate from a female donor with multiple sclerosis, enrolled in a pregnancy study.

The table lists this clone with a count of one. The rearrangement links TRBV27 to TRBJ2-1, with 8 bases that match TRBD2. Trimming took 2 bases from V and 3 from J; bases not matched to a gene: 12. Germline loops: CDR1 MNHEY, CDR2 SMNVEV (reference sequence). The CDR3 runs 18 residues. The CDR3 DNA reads TGTGCCAGCAGTTTAGGAAATCAAGCGGGAGTGTTCTACAATGAGCAGTTCTTC. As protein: CASSLGNQAGVFYNEQFF.

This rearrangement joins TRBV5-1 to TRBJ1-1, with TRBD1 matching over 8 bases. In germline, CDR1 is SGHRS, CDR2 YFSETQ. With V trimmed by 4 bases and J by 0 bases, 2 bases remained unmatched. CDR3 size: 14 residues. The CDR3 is CASSRTGLNTEAFF. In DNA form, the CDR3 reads TGCGCCAGCAGCAGGACAGGGTTGAACACTGAAGCTTTCTTT.

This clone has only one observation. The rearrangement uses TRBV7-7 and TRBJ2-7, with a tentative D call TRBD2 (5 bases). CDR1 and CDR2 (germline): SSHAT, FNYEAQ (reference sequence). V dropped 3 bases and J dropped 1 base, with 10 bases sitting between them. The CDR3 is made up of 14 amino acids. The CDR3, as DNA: TGTGCCAGCAGCTTGGGTCGGGGTTCCTACGAGCAGTACTTC. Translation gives CASSLGRGSYEQYF.

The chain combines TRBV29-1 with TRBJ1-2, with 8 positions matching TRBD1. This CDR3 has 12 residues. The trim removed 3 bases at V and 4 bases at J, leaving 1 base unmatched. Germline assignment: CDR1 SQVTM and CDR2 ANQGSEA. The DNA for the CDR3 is TGCAGCGTTGACACAGGGGGCTATGGCTACACCTTC. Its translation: CSVDTGGYGYTF. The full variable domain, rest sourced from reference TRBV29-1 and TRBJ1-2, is SAVISQKPSRDICQRGTSLTIQCQVDSQVTMMFWYRQQPGQSLTLIATANQGSEATYESGFVIDKFPISRPNLTFSTLTVSNMSPEDSSIYLCSVDTGGYGYTFGSGTRLTVV.

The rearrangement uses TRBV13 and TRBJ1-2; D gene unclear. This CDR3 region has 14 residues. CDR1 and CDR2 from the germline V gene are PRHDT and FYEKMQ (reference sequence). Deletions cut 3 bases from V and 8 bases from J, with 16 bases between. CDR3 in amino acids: CASSFWSGFRGYTF. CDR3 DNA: TGTGCCAGCAGCTTTTGGTCGGGATTTAGGGGCTACACCTTC.

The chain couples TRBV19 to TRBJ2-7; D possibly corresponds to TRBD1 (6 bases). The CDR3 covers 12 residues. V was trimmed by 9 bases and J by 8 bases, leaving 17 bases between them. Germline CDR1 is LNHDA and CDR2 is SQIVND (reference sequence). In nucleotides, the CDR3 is TGTGCCAGCCGGGACACATCTTTAAAGCAGTACTTC. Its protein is CASRDTSLKQYF.

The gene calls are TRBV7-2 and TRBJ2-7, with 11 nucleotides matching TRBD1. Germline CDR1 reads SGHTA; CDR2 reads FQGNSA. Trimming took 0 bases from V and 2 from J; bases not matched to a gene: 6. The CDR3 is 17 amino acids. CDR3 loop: CASSLARGQGGAYEQYF. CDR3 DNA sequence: TGTGCCAGCAGCTTAGCACGGGGACAGGGGGGGGCCTACGAGCAGTACTTC.

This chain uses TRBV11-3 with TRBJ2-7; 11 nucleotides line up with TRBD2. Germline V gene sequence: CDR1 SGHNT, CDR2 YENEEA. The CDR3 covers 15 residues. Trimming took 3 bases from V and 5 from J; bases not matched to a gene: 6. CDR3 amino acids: CASSLRTSGLDEQYF. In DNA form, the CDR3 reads TGTGCCAGCAGCTTGCGGACTAGCGGGCTGGACGAGCAGTACTTC. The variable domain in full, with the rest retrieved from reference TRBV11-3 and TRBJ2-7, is EAGVVQSPRYKIIEKKQPVAFWCNPISGHNTLYWYLQNLGQGPELLIRYENEEAVDDSQLPKDRFSAERLKGVDSTLKIQPAELGDSAVYLCASSLRTSGLDEQYFGPGTRLTVT.

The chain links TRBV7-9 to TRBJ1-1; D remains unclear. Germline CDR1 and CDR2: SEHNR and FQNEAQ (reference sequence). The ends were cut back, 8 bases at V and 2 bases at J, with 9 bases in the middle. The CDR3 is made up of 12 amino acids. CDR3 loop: CASRVPNTEAFF. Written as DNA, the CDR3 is TGTGCCAGCCGGGTCCCCAACACTGAAGCTTTCTTT. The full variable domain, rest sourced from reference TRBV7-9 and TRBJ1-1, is DTGVSQNPRHKITKRGQNVTFRCDPISEHNRLYWYRQTLGQGPEFLTYFQNEAQLEKSRLLSDRFSAERPKGSFSTLEIQRTEQGDSAMYLCASRVPNTEAFFGQGTRLTVV.

CDR3 in DNA: TGCGCCAGCAGGCAAACAGGGTCTTCCTACGAGCAGTACTTC. Its protein is CASRQTGSSYEQYF. The genes are TRBV10-2 and TRBJ2-7; D is perhaps TRBD1 (6 bases). With 6 bases removed from V and 1 base from J, the gap between germline ends came to 13 bases. The CDR3 covers 14 residues. Germline values: CDR1 WSHSY, CDR2 SAAADI.

CDR3 protein: CASSLSSTDTQYF. DNA of the CDR3: TGTGCCAGCAGTCTATCTAGCACAGATACGCAGTATTTT. The chain links TRBV6-5 to TRBJ2-3; D is uncertain. This CDR3 has 13 amino acids. Germline V lookup: CDR1 MNHEY, CDR2 SVGAGI. V lost 5 bases to trimming and J lost 0 bases, with 6 bases between them.

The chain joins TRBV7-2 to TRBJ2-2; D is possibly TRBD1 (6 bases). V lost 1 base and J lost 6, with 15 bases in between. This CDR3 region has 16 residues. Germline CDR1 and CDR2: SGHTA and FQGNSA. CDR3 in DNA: TGTGCCAGCAGCTTAGTCAGGGGCGCTAATGCCGGGGAGCTGTTTTTT. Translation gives CASSLVRGANAGELFF.

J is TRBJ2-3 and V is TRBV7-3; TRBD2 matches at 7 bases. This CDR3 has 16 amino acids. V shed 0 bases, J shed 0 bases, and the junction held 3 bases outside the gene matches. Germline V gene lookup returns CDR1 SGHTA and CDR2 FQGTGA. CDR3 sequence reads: CASSLTPSGSTDTQYF. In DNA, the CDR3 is TGTGCCAGCAGCTTAACGCCTAGCGGTAGCACAGATACGCAGTATTTT.